The clone carrying this T cell receptor beta chain was seen at least ten times. Its antigen is as yet unknown. TCRdb processed the reads anew with MiXCR; each CDR3 protein has one entry. The repertoire has about 150,000 distinct CDR3 sequences, about 20% of them found once; the top ten carry roughly 9.7%. From germline, CDR1 is SGHTA and CDR2 FQGNSA. V was shortened by 5 bases and J by 10 bases, with 12 bases between the two germline ends. CDR3 length equals 13 residues. The record originates from a study of T cell repertoires in cytomegalovirus infection. Study-wide context: Both CMV infection and a matching HLA type were indicated by public TCR beta signatures.

Overall study results and limits: Clonotypes of TCR beta that were HLA-C-restricted and CMV-specific dominated the ex vivo response. Frequencies of public TCR beta families were cumulated, and this identified carriers of CMV plus the relevant HLA.

This clonotype was obtained from a human donor in good health (CMV status not recorded). Some clones in this sample may be carry-over from other donors' samples. J is TRBJ1-6 and V is TRBV7-2; D not certain. The sequenced sample consisted of PBMCs. The CDR3 coding sequence is TGTGCCAGCAGCCCCCTCGACCAATCACCCCTCCACTTT. As protein: CASSPLDQSPLHF. The complete variable domain, with remaining parts taken from reference TRBV7-2 and TRBJ1-6, reads GAGVSQSPSNKVTEKGKDVELRCDPISGHTALYWYRQSLGQGLEFLIYFQGNSAPDKSGLPSDRFSAERTGGSVSTLTIQRTQQEDSAVYLCASSPLDQSPLHFGNGTRLTVT.